This T cell receptor (beta chain) was found in a study of blood T cell repertoires in COVID-19 (dated by TCRdb to between 2020 and 2021). Turning to the overall study: The collaborator samples originated in the United States, Italy and Spain and spanned the acute and convalescent phases of COVID-19. A freely available public database, intended as a resource for researchers studying the immune response to SARS-CoV-2, is where the repertoires were released. The prospective study material was composed of cDNA or gDNA derived from T cells, B-cell-depleted T cells, or PBMCs. Subjects who had been exposed to COVID-19, were actively infected with it, or had recovered from it provided the deeply sampled blood TCRbeta repertoires that made up the dataset. The samples were drawn from the first 160 participants of the ongoing ImmuneRACE study and from 1,254 subjects provided by 6 global collaborators. Where available, HLA class I and class II types were obtained from metadata supplied by the sample provider rather than from assay-based typing. A de-identified subject ID, COVID-19 status, age in years and sex were almost always included in the sample metadata.

Each collaborating institution followed its own protocols to collect whole blood in K2EDTA tubes. For TCRbeta analysis, collaborators shipped samples as frozen whole blood, isolated PBMCs, or DNA extracted from either of those sample types. V is reduced by 0 bases and J by 4 bases, leaving a spacing of 10 bases between them. The CDR3 covers 15 residues, taking in both the cysteine and the phenylalanine. The DNA shown is the 45-base CDR3, in frame from base 1. As encoded in the germline V gene (reference sequence), CDR1 is LNHNV while CDR2 is YYDKDF. TCRbeta CDR3 regions were amplified from genomic DNA using the immunoSEQ Assay, a bias-controlled multiplex PCR. The original pipeline was this. The number of nucleated cells in each sample was estimated from the amplification of reference gene primers within the assay. Sequence reads were collapsed and filtered to measure the absolute abundance of every unique TCRbeta CDR3 rearrangement. For each sample, productive Simpson clonality was calculated as the square root of Simpson's diversity index across productive rearrangements. In TCRdb, the immuneACCESS table is reduced to in-frame sequences with V and J assigned. These tables do not hold every clone; where another copy was compared, an unresolved V gene accounts for under half, and the others remain unexplained. V and J calls and clone size follow that table, whereas D and trimming were derived from the DNA. This sample gives some 220,000 clones in total; 84% of them show up just once. Clones ranked in the top ten supply 9.7% of the sample.

Results the study describes overall, beyond this receptor: The amount of clinical and demographic metadata varied by source and participant and was provided uncurated.

This clone was found a few times. Its specific antigen is unknown. Base qualities were left out, and no much larger clone turns up one base away. The chain links TRBV15 with TRBJ1-5; the D gene identity is not certain. The source of this sequence is a middle-aged man with active or convalescent COVID-19. The specimen sequenced was peripheral blood. The DNA is TGTGCCACCAGCAGAGATTGGCGGAAAAATCAGCCCCAGCATTTT. Translation gives CATSRDWRKNQPQHF.